The clone carrying this T cell receptor beta chain was seen only once. No antigen is known for it. This record comes from a study of shared clonotypes between healthy human individuals. The study's findings and limits: Rarefaction showed sorted-subset sequencing was incomplete despite large depth. Sequencing depth was expected to influence donor clonotype sharing.

CDR3 length equals 14 residues. Trimming took 8 bases from V and 1 from J, leaving 11 bases between them. Per germline, CDR1 PRHDT and CDR2 FYEKMQ (reference sequence). CD8 cells regarded as naive lacked CD45RO, were positively chosen for CCR7, and omitted terminally differentiated effector memory CD45RA+ cells. The authors distributed each subset's genomic DNA evenly over several immunoSEQ plates. Study processing details: ImmunoSEQ gave junction-only sequences without quality scores, so filtering differed. Here immunoSEQ multiplex PCR was the method, and the copy in TCRdb shows in-frame clones only, minus some. Clone size and the V and J calls come from that table; the DNA yielded D and trimming. Here the sample spans more than 600,000 clones, about 92% being singletons.

The rearrangement joins TRBV13 to TRBJ2-2; perhaps TRBD1 as D (6 bases). The sample taken for sequencing was naive CD8+ T cells sorted from blood. The TCR originated in a man aged 25 to 40 in good health. CDR3 DNA: TGTGCCAGCTGCAGGGGCTTGAACACCGGGGAGCTGTTTTTT. Protein: CASCRGLNTGELFF.